This passage covers 5 T cell receptor beta chains from one sample sequenced in a study of vaccination and CD4 T cells after COVID-19 (dated 2022 in TCRdb). These receptors' antigens are unknown. According to the study, the label for this sample's treatment or condition signals: approximately nine-day PBMC culture with coronavirus spike peptide pools or control peptides (ViraFEST assay). The protocol used for the library was PCR. The sample was run on an Illumina iSeq 100. DNA from cultured CD4+ T cells underwent TCR sequencing with the Oncomine TCR Beta short-read assay at the Johns Hopkins FTIC core. TCRdb ran its own pipeline on the public reads, namely fastp trimming at Q25 and MiXCR clone calling, and kept in-frame beta chains. Every distinct CDR3 protein forms one entry, paired with its most common genes and DNA. The sample table records 20,000 to 25,000 distinct CDR3 sequences; 60% of these occur just once. The top ten hold roughly 15% of the sample.

The material was CD4+ T cells from blood, cultured in vitro, obtained after SARS-CoV-2 vaccination. These receptors were taken from a human donor who received a COVID-19 vaccine.

CDR3 protein: CSARRGPSTDTQYF. CDR3 nucleotide sequence: TGCAGTGCTAGACGGGGGCCAAGCACAGATACGCAGTATTTT. The rearrangement uses TRBV20-1 and TRBJ2-3; D tentatively fits TRBD1 or TRBD2 (6 bases each). CDR3 length: 14 residues. The V end lost 2 bases, the J end lost 0 bases, and 9 bases lay between the germline ends. The germline gives CDR1 DFQATT, CDR2 SNEGSKA (reference sequence).

CDR3 in amino acids: CSASRPGGRNEQFF. In nucleotides, the CDR3 is TGCAGTGCTTCAAGACCCGGAGGTAGGAATGAGCAGTTCTTC. The genes are TRBV20-1 and TRBJ2-1; tentatively, D is TRBD2 (5 bases). Germline V gene sequence: CDR1 DFQATT, CDR2 SNEGSKA (reference sequence). The ends were cut back, 5 bases at V and 7 bases at J, with 18 bases in the middle. CDR3 length: 14 amino acids.

The chain uses TRBV25-1 and TRBJ1-1; D unresolved. This CDR3 spans 14 amino acids. The ends were cut back, 3 bases at V and 1 base at J, with 9 bases in the middle. Germline lookup yields CDR1 MGHDK and CDR2 SYGVNS. As DNA, the CDR3 is TGTGCCAGCAGTGATCCACACACGAACACTGAAGCTTTCTTT. Its translation: CASSDPHTNTEAFF.

This chain joins TRBV20-1 and TRBJ2-3; 8 bases line up with TRBD2. The V segment lost 3 bases and the J segment 2 bases; nucleotides outside the gene matches: 4. From germline, CDR1 is DFQATT and CDR2 SNEGSKA (reference sequence). The CDR3 is 14 residues long. CDR3 residues: CSASRAGATDTQYF. CDR3 DNA: TGCAGTGCTAGTCGAGCGGGGGCCACAGATACGCAGTATTTT.

The genes are TRBV10-3 and TRBJ2-7, with D maybe TRBD2 (6 bases). CDR3 length: 13 residues. Germline CDR1 is ENHRY and CDR2 is SYGVKD. V gave up 3 bases and J gave up 5 bases, with 11 bases separating them. Written as DNA, the CDR3 is TGTGCCATCAGTGACGGCAGGGAGGACGAGCAGTACTTC. It yields the protein CAISDGREDEQYF.